The present T cell receptor beta chain was sequenced within a study of PD-1 blockade in classical Hodgkin lymphoma. Specified time point: cycle 4 day 1 (C4D1), after 5 to 7 weeks of nivolumab. Autologous stem cell transplantation was followed by relapse in every patient, and brentuximab vedotin exposure varied. The study isolated CD8+ T cells from thawed PBMCs by magnetic negative selection. Using immunoSEQ multiplex PCR, the repertoire was profiled, and TCRdb retains in-frame clones only, with some absent. The sample has roughly 19,000 clones; around 90% are singletons. With respect to this clone: The antigen is unknown.

Trimming took off 4 bases at V and 6 bases at J, with 18 bases between the two ends. This CDR3 has 15 amino acids. CDR1 and CDR2 from the germline V gene are GTSNPN and SVGIG (reference sequence). Whole-study findings and limits: Patients with an early start, nivolumab under 1 year after ASCT, were excluded. Relapsed/refractory patients reportedly had the lowest baseline TCR diversity, below newly diagnosed patients, who were below healthy donors.

This TCR came from a human donor with classical Hodgkin lymphoma. V usage is TRBV30 and J usage is TRBJ1-4; D is possibly TRBD1 (5 bases). This specimen was CD8+ T cells from blood, taken before the fourth cycle of nivolumab. This chain's CDR3 is CAWMGPTDPYEKLFF. Here the CDR3 DNA reads TGTGCCTGGATGGGGCCGACAGATCCTTATGAAAAACTGTTTTTT. Drawing the rest from reference TRBV30 and TRBJ1-4, the complete variable domain is SQTIHQWPATLVQPVGSPLSLECTVEGTSNPNLYWYRQAAGRGLQLLFYSVGIGQISSEVPQNLSASRPQDRQFILSSKKLLLSDSGFYLCAWMGPTDPYEKLFFGSGTQLSVL.